The 27 T cell receptor beta chains listed next were all sequenced from one sample in a study of Ad26.COV2.S vaccination and SARS-CoV-2 variants (dated by TCRdb to the early 2020s). The protocol used for the library was the immunoSEQ multiplex PCR assay. TCRdb retrieved this table from immuneACCESS and kept in-frame rearrangements only. Not all clones are present; in checked studies, unresolved V genes account for under half, and no reason is known for the remainder. A total of 350,000 to 450,000 clones appear in this sample, about 89% of them only once. The ten largest account for 1.5% to 2% of the sample. Reading the label with the study, this specimen's treatment or condition is: around 19 received Ad26.COV2.S at low or high dose, single or two shots; about 5 received placebo; per-sample allocation not given. For vaccine and placebo recipients, repertoires were sequenced using samples collected on day 63 after the first injection.

Source: peripheral blood, taken in a trial of Ad26.COV2.S vaccine versus placebo. Receptors were obtained from a person aged 18 to 59 who received the Ad26.COV2.S COVID-19 vaccine or a placebo.

This clone was observed a single time. The V gene is TRBV3-1 (or the pseudogene TRBV3-2), the J gene TRBJ2-7, with D unclear. The V end was cut by 4 bases, the J end by 0 bases, with 7 bases between. The CDR3 sequence is 13 residues long. Germline V gene data show CDR1 as LGHDT and CDR2 as YNNKEL (reference sequence). CDR3 bases: TGTGCCAGCAGCCGTTCCAACTCCTACGAGCAGTACTTC. Its protein product is CASSRSNSYEQYF.

The chain has TRBV19 and TRBJ1-2, with TRBD1 as a possible D gene (6 bases). The CDR3 totals 14 residues. Germline loops: CDR1 LNHDA, CDR2 SQIVND (reference sequence). The germline V and J ends were trimmed by 3 bases and 2 bases, with 10 bases remaining between them. CDR3 region: CASSMDRRNYGYTF. The CDR3 bases are TGTGCCAGTAGTATGGACAGACGAAACTATGGCTACACCTTC.

This sequence joins TRBV5-4 and TRBJ2-7; the D call may be TRBD1 or TRBD2 (6 bases each). Germline V lookup: CDR1 SGHNT, CDR2 YYREEE (reference sequence). V lost 4 bases and J lost 5, with 25 bases in between. CDR3 length: 17 residues. The CDR3 reads CASSVGGGLPMRDEQYF. The CDR3 nucleotides are TGTGCCAGCAGCGTTGGTGGGGGGCTGCCGATGAGGGACGAGCAGTACTTC.

The chain uses TRBV7-8 and TRBJ2-7; 10 bases map to TRBD1. The CDR3 length is 14 residues. The trim removed 4 bases at V and 4 bases at J, leaving 4 bases unmatched. Germline CDR1 reads SGHVS; CDR2 reads FQNEAQ. The CDR3 coding sequence is TGTGCCAGCAGCTGGATGGGACAGGGGTACGAGCAGTACTTC. Its translation: CASSWMGQGYEQYF. Together with reference TRBV7-8 and TRBJ2-7, the CDR3 gives the full variable domain: GAGVSQSPRYKVAKRGQDVALRCDPISGHVSLFWYQQALGQGPEFLTYFQNEAQLDKSGLPSDRFFAERPEGSVSTLKIQRTQQEDSAVYLCASSWMGQGYEQYFGPGTRLTVT.

This clone occurred once. This rearrangement joins TRBV9 to TRBJ1-2; 9 bases map to TRBD1. Germline trimming cut 3 bases from V and 7 bases from J; bases unmatched to any gene: 4. This CDR3 comprises 13 residues. From germline, CDR1 is SGDLS and CDR2 YYNGEE. The CDR3 bases are TGTGCCAGCAGCGCCAGGACAGGGGCTGGCTACACCTTC. It codes for CASSARTGAGYTF.

Only a few counts were recorded for this clone. The rearrangement links TRBV5-6 to TRBJ1-3; D unresolved. V lost 2 bases and J 2 bases, leaving 11 bases between the germline ends. CDR1 is SGHDT and CDR2 is YYEEEE in the germline V gene. CDR3 length: 15 residues. The CDR3 reads CASSFATQAGNTIYF. The CDR3 DNA reads as TGTGCCAGCAGCTTTGCGACTCAGGCTGGAAACACCATATATTTT.

The V and J genes are TRBV11-3 and TRBJ2-1; D remains unclear. This CDR3 spans 12 amino acids. CDR1 SGHNT and CDR2 YENEEA come from the germline V gene. Trimming left V 0 bases short and J 5 bases short, with 2 bases between. CDR3 amino acids: CASSLDNNEQFF. The CDR3 DNA reads TGTGCCAGCAGCTTAGACAACAATGAGCAGTTCTTC.

The gene calls are TRBV6-5 and TRBJ2-7; 7 positions agree with TRBD2. Germline assignment: CDR1 MNHEY and CDR2 SVGAGI. V was clipped by 4 bases and J by 7 bases; unmatched bases: 7. The CDR3 length is 13 residues. The CDR3 nucleotides are TGTGCCAGCAGTTTCGGGTTGGGGGGGGAGCAGTACTTC. It codes for CASSFGLGGEQYF.

The genes are TRBV10-2 and TRBJ1-5; D is ambiguous. From germline, CDR1 is WSHSY and CDR2 SAAADI. CDR3 size: 14 residues. V shed 4 bases and J shed 1 base, with 8 bases lying between them. CDR3 amino acids: CASSADGSNQPQHF. Here the CDR3 DNA reads TGCGCCAGCAGTGCTGATGGGAGCAATCAGCCCCAGCATTTT.

CDR3 sequence: CAIRTDRAGTEAFF. CDR3 coding DNA: TGTGCCATCAGAACTGACAGGGCTGGGACTGAAGCTTTCTTT. The gene calls are TRBV10-3 and TRBJ1-1, with 7 bases lining up with TRBD1. After removal of 6 bases from V and 5 bases from J, the junction contained 9 bases not matched to a gene. This CDR3 region has 14 residues. CDR1 is ENHRY, CDR2 SYGVKD, per germline.

A remark on this clone: The junction departs from the called germline gene at one end, perhaps through a read error. This chain joins TRBV6-1 and TRBJ2-1; TRBD2 agrees at 15 bases. Per germline, CDR1 MNHNS and CDR2 SASEGT. The CDR3 has 16 residues. The CDR3 loop is CASSEGLAGGLYEQFF. Written as DNA, the CDR3 is TGTGCCAGCAGCGAAGGACTAGCGGGAGGGTTGTATGAGCAGTTCTTC.

This clone was picked up one time. The V call is TRBV10-3, the J call TRBJ2-2, with TRBD2 identical over 12 bases. The ends lost 4 bases at V and 2 bases at J; junction bases unmatched: 2. The CDR3 has 16 amino acids. Per germline, CDR1 ENHRY and CDR2 SYGVKD. CDR3 loop: CAISAGLAGNTGELFF. DNA of the CDR3: TGTGCCATCAGTGCCGGACTAGCGGGAAACACCGGGGAGCTGTTTTTT.

The chain joins TRBV6-1 to TRBJ1-2; D might be TRBD1 (5 bases). CDR1 is MNHNS, CDR2 SASEGT, per germline. The CDR3 covers 14 residues. Trimming took off 2 bases at V and 2 bases at J, with 9 bases between the two ends. For the CDR3, the DNA is TGTGCCAGCAGTGAAAGGGGACGGAACTATGGCTACACCTTC. Amino acids: CASSERGRNYGYTF.

This clone was detected only once. The J gene is TRBJ2-3, the V gene TRBV28, with D perhaps matching TRBD1 (5 bases). Germline-derived CDR1 and CDR2 are MDHEN and SYDVKM. The CDR3 is 16 amino acids. Trimming stripped 3 bases from V and 6 bases from J, with 19 bases between. The CDR3 protein is CASSLSARVSPDTQYF. The CDR3 region has the DNA TGTGCCAGCAGTTTGTCGGCCAGGGTTAGCCCGGATACGCAGTATTTT.

The genes are TRBV5-1 and TRBJ1-6; 10 positions match TRBD1. Germline V CDR1 and CDR2: SGHRS, YFSETQ. This CDR3 contains 17 residues. Germline trimming cut 0 bases from V and 9 bases from J; bases unmatched to any gene: 9. This chain's CDR3 is CASSLDTTGTGVSPLHF. The CDR3 DNA follows: TGCGCCAGCAGCTTGGACACGACCGGGACAGGGGTTTCACCCCTCCACTTT.

The rearrangement links TRBV7-2 to TRBJ2-7; maybe TRBD2 (6 bases). In germline, CDR1 is SGHTA, CDR2 FQGNSA. There are 14 residues in the CDR3. V was trimmed by 3 bases and J by 3 bases, leaving 12 bases between them. Written as DNA, the CDR3 is TGTGCCAGCAGCTTGGGGGGACTGAACTACGAGCAGTACTTC. This gives the protein CASSLGGLNYEQYF.

This clone was recorded once. V gene TRBV10-2 combines with J gene TRBJ1-1, with D maybe TRBD1 (5 bases). The CDR3 runs 13 residues. V lost 5 bases and J 2 bases, leaving 9 bases between the germline ends. Germline V gene data show CDR1 as WSHSY and CDR2 as SAAADI. The CDR3 coding sequence is TGCGCCAGCAGTTTAAGGGGTAACACTGAAGCTTTCTTT. Translated: CASSLRGNTEAFF.

This sequence joins TRBV10-3 and TRBJ2-7, with D unclear. This CDR3 comprises 11 residues. The V and J ends lost 10 bases and 2 bases respectively, with 9 bases between them. The germline CDR1 and CDR2 sequences are ENHRY and SYGVKD. CDR3 loop: CATSETYEQYF. The CDR3 DNA sequence: TGTGCCACCTCCGAGACCTACGAGCAGTACTTC.

The chain recombines TRBV18 with TRBJ1-5, with D tentatively TRBD1 (6 bases). Germline V gene lookup returns CDR1 KGHSH and CDR2 LQKENI. CDR3 length: 16 amino acids. V was trimmed by 6 bases and J by 5 bases, leaving 20 bases between them. This CDR3 is CASSPQAGGGDQPQHF. CDR3 nucleotide sequence: TGTGCCAGCTCGCCGCAAGCGGGTGGGGGCGATCAGCCCCAGCATTTT. The entire variable domain, with the rest obtained from reference TRBV18 and TRBJ1-5, is as follows: NAGVMQNPRHLVRRRGQEARLRCSPMKGHSHVYWYRQLPEEGLKFMVYLQKENIIDESGMPKERFSAEFPKEGPSILRIQQVVRGDSAAYFCASSPQAGGGDQPQHFGDGTRLSIL.

This clone appeared once. The chain has TRBV15 and TRBJ2-1, with a tentative D call TRBD1 (5 bases). Germline CDR1 and CDR2: LNHNV and YYDKDF (reference sequence). V lost 2 bases and J 2 bases, leaving 7 bases between the germline ends. This CDR3 has 14 residues. The CDR3, as DNA: TGTGCCACCAGCAGACAGGGCGCCTACAATGAGCAGTTCTTC. Translated: CATSRQGAYNEQFF.

The chain employs TRBV11-2 and TRBJ1-2; weak D call: TRBD1 (6 bases). The V gene lost 5 bases and the J gene lost 7 bases, with 20 bases spanning the gap. The CDR3 has 15 residues. CDR1 is SGHAT, CDR2 FQNNGV, per germline. This CDR3 is CASSGFEDRLRGYTF. The DNA of the CDR3 is TGTGCCAGCAGCGGGTTTGAAGACAGGCTCCGTGGCTACACCTTC.

The V and J genes are TRBV29-1 and TRBJ2-1; no firm D call. The V gene's germline CDR1 is SQVTM and CDR2 ANQGSEA. Deletions cut 7 bases from V and 0 bases from J, with 10 bases between. The CDR3 loop spans 13 amino acids. CDR3 sequence (DNA): TGCAGCGCCTACACCCGCTCCTACAATGAGCAGTTCTTC. Protein sequence: CSAYTRSYNEQFF.

The V and J genes are TRBV9 and TRBJ2-7; TRBD2 aligns across 7 bases. The CDR3 extends over 15 amino acids. V was pared by 4 bases and J by 2 bases, with 9 bases of the junction left unmatched. Per germline, CDR1 SGDLS and CDR2 YYNGEE. The CDR3 here is CASSSRAGRTYEQYF. The CDR3 nucleotides read TGTGCCAGCAGCTCCCGAGCGGGACGGACCTACGAGCAGTACTTC.

This rearrangement joins TRBV4-2 to TRBJ2-7, with 7 bases aligning to TRBD1. This CDR3 comprises 14 residues. With V trimmed by 4 bases and J by 3 bases, 6 bases remained unmatched. Per germline, CDR1 LGHNA and CDR2 YNFKEQ. The CDR3 is CASSPGQGVYEQYF. The CDR3 DNA is TGTGCCAGCAGCCCTGGGCAGGGGGTCTACGAGCAGTACTTC.

The rearrangement links TRBV6-2 or TRBV6-3 to TRBJ1-5; the D is unclear. This CDR3 contains 11 residues. Looked up from germline, CDR1 is MNHEY and CDR2 is SVGEGT. The ends were cut back, 4 bases at V and 9 bases at J, with 7 bases in the middle. CDR3 sequence: CASSSSGPQHF. The CDR3 nucleotides read TGTGCCAGCAGTTCTAGCGGGCCCCAGCATTTT.

The genes are TRBV4-1 and TRBJ1-2, with D possibly TRBD1 on 6 matching bases. Germline assignment: CDR1 MGHRA and CDR2 YSYEKL. This CDR3 region has 15 residues. Between the trimmed V and J ends, which lost 3 bases and 4 bases, there was a span of 15 bases. CDR3 loop: CASSHPQTGLYGYTF. In DNA form, the CDR3 reads TGCGCCAGCAGCCACCCGCAGACAGGCCTCTATGGCTACACCTTC.

The rearrangement links TRBV2 to TRBJ2-7, with 8 bases lining up with TRBD2. CDR1 is SNHLY, CDR2 FYNNEI, per germline. The CDR3 is made up of 15 amino acids. The V segment lost 3 bases and the J segment 3 bases; nucleotides outside the gene matches: 7. The CDR3 spells CASSDPSGRYYEQYF. For the CDR3, the DNA is TGTGCCAGCAGTGATCCCAGCGGGAGATACTACGAGCAGTACTTC.